Listed below are T cell receptor beta chains from one sample, sequenced in a study of cytomegalovirus exposure and HLA in healthy donors. Profiled with immunoSEQ multiplex PCR; TCRdb holds only in-frame clones, not every one. The sample records approximately 150,000 clones, roughly 70% being singletons. Source material: PBMCs. Every receptor here comes from a young man in good health and CMV-seropositive. Both conserved end residues are part of each CDR3. A D gene is named only where the DNA matches it firmly. The size of a clone is reported for some rows only, either as once, few or many, or as a class for expanded clones.

>TRBJ1-2|TRBV7-3|NA|16|NA
CASSHGPLTERSGYTF
TGTGCCAGCAGCCATGGCCCTTTGACAGAGAGGTCGGGCTACACCTTC
>TRBJ2-7|TRBV19|TRBD2|15|NA
CASSITLAEAYEQYF
TGTGCCAGTAGTATAACCCTAGCGGAAGCCTACGAGCAGTACTTC
>TRBJ2-1|TRBV14|NA|13|few
CASSPGAAGEQFF
TGTGCCAGCAGTCCGGGAGCAGCCGGTGAGCAGTTCTTC
>TRBJ1-2|TRBV7-3|NA|14|NA
CASSLGFGGGGYTF
TGTGCCAGCAGCTTAGGGTTCGGGGGTGGAGGCTACACCTTC
>TRBJ2-3|TRBV5-6|NA|12|NA
CASSRSTDTQYF
TGTGCCAGCAGTCGGAGCACAGATACGCAGTATTTT
>TRBJ2-2|TRBV11-2|TRBD1|15|NA
CANDPGQGLSGELFF
TGTGCCAACGATCCGGGACAGGGGCTTTCCGGGGAGCTGTTTTTT
>TRBJ2-2|TRBV6-5|NA|11|NA
CASSGHGELFF
TGTGCCAGCAGTGGCCACGGGGAGCTGTTTTTT
>TRBJ1-2|TRBV2|NA|13|once
CASSRDTESGYTF
TGTGCCAGCTCTAGGGACACGGAATCTGGCTACACCTTC
>TRBJ2-7|TRBV7-6|NA|17|once
CASSLSPGQGGHYEQYF
TGTGCCAGCAGCTTAAGCCCCGGGCAGGGAGGCCACTACGAGCAGTACTTC
>TRBJ2-1|TRBV5-4|TRBD2|19|NA
CASSTDTGTSGRSSVEQFF
TGTGCCAGCAGCACAGACACCGGGACTAGCGGGAGGTCATCGGTCGAGCAGTTCTTC
>TRBJ2-3|TRBV16|TRBD2|14|NA
CASSQLGGSDTQYF
TGTGCCAGCAGCCAATTGGGAGGGTCAGATACGCAGTATTTT
>TRBJ2-7|TRBV7-2|TRBD2|17|NA
CASSLWSAGGPRYEQYF
TGTGCCAGCAGCTTATGGTCCGCGGGAGGGCCTCGGTACGAGCAGTACTTC
>TRBJ2-7|TRBV5-5|TRBD1|15|NA
CASSLVGQGRNEQYF
TGTGCCAGCAGCTTGGTCGGACAGGGCAGGAACGAGCAGTACTTC
>TRBJ2-4|TRBV2|NA|13|NA
CASSDRTKNIQYF
TGTGCCAGCAGTGACAGGACCAAAAACATTCAGTACTTC
>TRBJ2-3|TRBV4-1|NA|12|NA
CASSPQGNTQYF
TGCGCCAGCAGCCCCCAGGGGAATACGCAGTATTTT
>TRBJ1-2|TRBV6-4|NA|13|NA
CASSDSPAGGYTF
TGTGCCAGCAGTGACTCTCCGGCCGGGGGCTACACCTTC
>TRBJ2-2|TRBV6-4|TRBD1|15|once
CASSPGQEDAGELFF
TGTGCCAGCAGTCCCGGACAGGAGGACGCCGGGGAGCTGTTTTTT
>TRBJ2-3|TRBV2|NA|15|NA
CASSTLASSTDTQYF
TGTGCCAGCAGCACCCTAGCGTCTAGCACAGATACGCAGTATTTT
>TRBJ2-7|TRBV12-5|NA|16|NA
CASGPTWSGRIYEQYF
TGTGCTAGTGGTCCCACGTGGAGCGGGCGAATCTACGAGCAGTACTTC
>TRBJ1-1|TRBV25-1|TRBD1|15|few
CASSDDPGQGNEAFF
TGTGCCAGCAGTGACGACCCGGGACAGGGGAATGAAGCTTTCTTT
>TRBJ1-1|TRBV4-1|NA|17|NA
CASSQQRAGSPRAAAFF
TGCGCCAGCAGCCAGCAGCGGGCCGGGAGCCCCAGGGCTGCAGCTTTCTTT
>TRBJ2-2|TRBV10-3|NA|13|NA
CAMGGMVTGELFF
TGTGCCATGGGCGGGATGGTCACCGGGGAGCTGTTTTTT
>TRBJ1-3|TRBV7-2|TRBD1|14|NA
CASSETGVGNTIYF
TGTGCCAGCAGCGAGACAGGGGTCGGAAACACCATATATTTT
>TRBJ2-5|TRBV7-9|NA|12|NA
CASSETVMAQYF
TGTGCCAGCAGCGAAACAGTCATGGCCCAGTACTTC
>TRBJ1-1|TRBV5-5|TRBD1|14|NA
CASSWGQEFPEAFF
TGTGCCAGCAGCTGGGGACAGGAGTTCCCTGAAGCTTTCTTT
>TRBJ2-2|TRBV19|TRBD2|15|few
CASRTIAGNTGELFF
TGTGCCAGTAGGACAATAGCGGGGAACACCGGGGAGCTGTTTTTT
>TRBJ1-5|TRBV7-2|NA|15|NA
CASSLTQLSNQPQHF
TGTGCCAGCAGCTTAACACAGCTTAGCAATCAGCCCCAGCATTTT
>TRBJ2-5|TRBV5-1|NA|14|NA
CASGTRTSKETQYF
TGCGCCAGCGGTACCCGGACATCAAAAGAGACCCAGTACTTC
>TRBJ2-3|TRBV4-2|TRBD2|20|NA
CASSQVVRAGVGGGTDTQYF
TGTGCCAGCAGCCAAGTTGTAAGGGCGGGAGTGGGAGGTGGCACAGATACGCAGTATTTT
>TRBJ1-5|TRBV7-9|NA|14|NA
CASSHGNSNQPQHF
TGTGCCAGCAGCCATGGCAACAGCAATCAGCCCCAGCATTTT
>TRBJ1-2|TRBV2|NA|13|NA
CASRPGLNYGYTF
TGTGCCAGCAGACCGGGACTTAACTATGGCTACACCTTC
>TRBJ1-2|TRBV28|NA|15|few
CASSQPLGQGYGYTF
TGTGCCAGCAGCCAACCGCTGGGCCAGGGCTATGGCTACACCTTC
>TRBJ2-2|TRBV9|NA|16|NA
CASSVGGRGDTGELFF
TGTGCCAGCAGCGTAGGCGGCAGGGGGGACACCGGGGAGCTGTTTTTT
>TRBJ1-2|TRBV2|NA|12|NA
CASGQGNYGYTF
TGTGCCAGCGGGCAGGGTAACTATGGCTACACCTTC
>TRBJ1-5|TRBV5-6|NA|14|medium-sized
CASSEGLSNQPQHF
TGTGCCAGCAGCGAGGGCCTGAGCAATCAGCCCCAGCATTTT
>TRBJ2-3|TRBV5-1|TRBD2|17|once
CASSLDIPRGGSGTQYF
TGCGCCAGCAGCTTGGATATCCCCCGTGGCGGGAGCGGTACGCAGTATTTT
>TRBJ1-2|TRBV7-9|TRBD1|15|few
CASSSDRTSNYGYTF
TGTGCCAGCAGTTCGGACAGGACCTCTAACTATGGCTACACCTTC
>TRBJ1-1|TRBV5-5|NA|15|NA
CASSFERGVGTEAFF
TGTGCCAGCAGCTTTGAAAGGGGCGTAGGCACTGAAGCTTTCTTT
>TRBJ2-1|TRBV9|TRBD2|17|NA
CASSPRYGREDLSEQFF
TGTGCCAGCAGCCCAAGGTATGGGCGGGAGGACCTTAGTGAGCAGTTCTTC
>TRBJ2-1|TRBV7-9|TRBD2|14|NA
CASSPRSGIYEQFF
TGTGCCAGCAGCCCCCGGAGCGGGATCTATGAGCAGTTCTTC
>TRBJ2-7|TRBV6-1|TRBD2|18|NA
CASSEEVTSGIVDYEQYF
TGTGCCAGCAGTGAAGAGGTTACTAGCGGGATTGTGGACTACGAGCAGTACTTC
>TRBJ2-2|TRBV7-6|NA|15|NA
CASSILGVSAGELFF
TGTGCCAGCAGCATACTTGGGGTTAGCGCCGGGGAGCTGTTTTTT
>TRBJ1-1|TRBV11-2|TRBD1|16|NA
CASSLDQGAGYTEAFF
TGTGCCAGCAGCTTAGATCAGGGGGCGGGGTACACTGAAGCTTTCTTT
>TRBJ2-7|TRBV27|TRBD1|16|NA
CASSQFHPRGTYEQYF
TGTGCCAGCAGCCAATTCCACCCCAGGGGGACCTACGAGCAGTACTTC
>TRBJ2-5|TRBV2|TRBD2|13|NA
CASHGLGGETQYF
TGTGCCAGCCATGGACTAGGAGGAGAGACCCAGTACTTC
>TRBJ2-3|TRBV19|TRBD2|13|NA
CASSAGGADTQYF
TGTGCCTCCTCCGCGGGAGGAGCAGATACGCAGTATTTT
>TRBJ1-5|TRBV19|NA|14|NA
CASSNTGFGQPQHF
TGTGCCAGTAGTAATACAGGGTTCGGGCAGCCCCAGCATTTT
>TRBJ1-2|TRBV28|TRBD1|14|NA
CASSSQPGTAGYTF
TGTGCCAGCAGTTCACAACCCGGGACAGCTGGCTACACCTTC
>TRBJ2-2|TRBV11-2|NA|14|NA
CASSSGPHTGELFF
TGTGCCAGCAGCTCTGGGCCGCACACCGGGGAGCTGTTTTTT
>TRBJ1-1|TRBV10-3|NA|13|NA
CAISEADMTEAFF
TGTGCCATCAGTGAGGCGGATATGACTGAAGCTTTCTTT
>TRBJ2-3|TRBV10-3|TRBD1|15|NA
CAIRKPGQGPDTQYF
TGTGCCATCAGAAAACCGGGACAGGGCCCAGATACGCAGTATTTT
>TRBJ2-7|TRBV9|TRBD1|19|few
CASTSGWDRGLGFGYEQYF
TGTGCCAGCACCTCTGGCTGGGACAGGGGACTTGGGTTTGGCTACGAGCAGTACTTC
>TRBJ1-5|TRBV5-4|TRBD1|15|NA
CASSRDRATPQPQHF
TGTGCCAGCAGCAGGGACAGGGCAACTCCTCAGCCCCAGCATTTT
>TRBJ2-5|TRBV6-5|TRBD1|15|few
CASSFGTRGRETQYF
TGTGCCAGCAGTTTTGGGACAAGGGGGCGAGAGACCCAGTACTTC
>TRBJ1-4|TRBV7-8|NA|15|NA
CASSWSGTTNEKLFF
TGTGCCAGCAGCTGGTCAGGGACAACGAATGAAAAACTGTTTTTT
>TRBJ2-7|TRBV6-5|NA|15|NA
CASSFLGAQPYEQYF
TGTGCCAGCAGTTTCCTGGGGGCACAGCCCTACGAGCAGTACTTC
>TRBJ2-3|TRBV7-8|NA|15|NA
CASSLVQRSTDTQYF
TGTGCCAGCAGCTTAGTCCAGCGGAGCACAGATACGCAGTATTTT
>TRBJ1-4|TRBV28|TRBD1|14|NA
CASSETGGNEKLFF
TGTGCCAGCTCGGAGACAGGGGGTAATGAAAAACTGTTTTTT
>TRBJ1-5|TRBV15|TRBD1|14|NA
CATSSGQGAQPQHF
TGTGCCACCAGCAGCGGACAGGGCGCTCAGCCCCAGCATTTT